This T cell receptor (beta chain) was retrieved from a study of shared clonotypes between healthy human individuals. The study's findings and limits: Among donors, clonotype sharing was expected to be affected by sequencing depth. Naive subsets usually exceeded memory subsets in estimated richness.

Deep level was the assay's run setting. Each replicate PCR on the sorted subsets used roughly 190 ng DNA (about 30,000 T cell genomes). Libraries were prepared by immunoSEQ multiplex PCR; TCRdb keeps only in-frame clonotypes and omits some of them. The sample lists fewer than 850,000 clones, less than 95% seen once, with 30% to 40% in the top ten. Turning to this clone: Its cognate antigen is unknown.

Per the germline V gene, CDR1 is SEHNR and CDR2 is FQNEAQ (reference sequence). The ends were cut back, 6 bases at V and 5 bases at J, with 13 bases in the middle. The CDR3 has 13 amino acids. Sequencing input: memory CD8+ T cells from PBMCs. Subset here: CD45RO+ cells pooled with CCR7-negative TemRA cells. This clonotype was obtained from a young man in good health. Some clones in this sample may be carry-over from other donors' samples. The V call is TRBV7-9, the J call TRBJ1-1; D is uncertain. The CDR3 loop is CASSSSGGTEAFF. DNA for the CDR3: TGTGCCAGCAGTTCCTCGGGCGGAACTGAAGCTTTCTTT.